The 27 T cell receptor beta chains below come from one sample, sequenced in a study of PD-1 blockade in classical Hodgkin lymphoma. Libraries were prepared by immunoSEQ multiplex PCR; TCRdb keeps only in-frame clonotypes and omits some of them. The table has approximately 89,000 clones, about 83% seen once. The time point was: cycle 4 day 1 (C4D1), after 5 to 7 weeks of nivolumab. Every single patient, without exception, relapsed after autologous stem cell transplantation, and brentuximab vedotin exposure varied. The material was peripheral blood mononuclear cells (PBMCs), obtained before the fourth cycle of nivolumab. The receptors derive from a human donor with classical Hodgkin lymphoma.

The chain couples TRBV5-4 to TRBJ2-3; the D gene is possibly TRBD1 (6 bases). The CDR3 is 16 residues long. V lost 4 bases, J lost 2 bases, and 17 bases lay in between. Germline V gene lookup returns CDR1 SGHNT and CDR2 YYREEE (reference sequence). CDR3 sequence: CASSAARTEYTDTQYF. CDR3 nucleotides: TGTGCCAGCAGCGCGGCTAGGACAGAGTACACAGATACGCAGTATTTT.

The chain couples TRBV5-4 to TRBJ2-3; D gene unclear. Trimming took 2 bases from V and 6 from J, leaving 10 bases between them. Germline V gives CDR1 SGHNT, CDR2 YYREEE (reference sequence). The CDR3 runs to 13 residues. The CDR3, as DNA: TGTGCCAGCAGCTTCGGAAATAGCGATACGCAGTATTTT. Translated: CASSFGNSDTQYF. The variable domain in full, with the rest retrieved from reference TRBV5-4 and TRBJ2-3, is ETGVTQSPTHLIKTRGQQVTLRCSSQSGHNTVSWYQQALGQGPQFIFQYYREEENGRGNFPPRFSGLQFPNYSSELNVNALELDDSALYLCASSFGNSDTQYFGPGTRLTVL.

CDR3 bases: TGTGCCAGCAGTTACTCGATCGACGTTAACACTGAAGCTTTCTTT. Residues: CASSYSIDVNTEAFF. The chain is built from TRBV6-5 and TRBJ1-1; no definite D call. The germline V gene encodes CDR1 MNHEY and CDR2 SVGAGI. V was cut by 0 bases and J by 2 bases, with 10 bases left in between. CDR3 length: 15 amino acids.

The chain links TRBV7-2 to TRBJ2-1; tentatively, D is TRBD1 or TRBD2 (6 bases each). CDR1 and CDR2 from the germline V gene are SGHTA and FQGNSA. V gave up 1 base and J gave up 4 bases, with 17 bases separating them. The CDR3 sequence is 17 residues long. The CDR3 DNA sequence: TGTGCCAGCAGCTTAGTGCTTAGCGGAGGGGGGTACAATGAGCAGTTCTTC. Protein: CASSLVLSGGGYNEQFF.

The V and J genes are TRBV7-9 and TRBJ1-1; D is undetermined. V lost 3 bases, J lost 8 bases, and 10 bases lay in between. The CDR3 contains 12 residues. The germline V gene has CDR1 SEHNR and CDR2 FQNEAQ (reference sequence). CDR3 sequence: CASSFSDVEAFF. For the CDR3, the DNA is TGTGCCAGCAGCTTCTCGGACGTAGAAGCTTTCTTT. The variable domain in full, completed from reference TRBV7-9 and TRBJ1-1, reads DTGVSQNPRHKITKRGQNVTFRCDPISEHNRLYWYRQTLGQGPEFLTYFQNEAQLEKSRLLSDRFSAERPKGSFSTLEIQRTEQGDSAMYLCASSFSDVEAFFGQGTRLTVV.

The chain uses TRBV5-1 and TRBJ2-1, with a tentative D call TRBD2 (6 bases). The V and J ends lost 0 bases and 6 bases respectively, with 13 bases between them. Germline V lookup: CDR1 SGHRS, CDR2 YFSETQ. CDR3 length: 15 residues. For the CDR3, the DNA is TGCGCCAGCAGCTTGGGGGACTCCAGCATCAATGAGCAGTTCTTC. It encodes CASSLGDSSINEQFF.

This chain uses TRBV2 with TRBJ2-1, with TRBD2 matching over 9 bases. From germline, CDR1 is SNHLY and CDR2 FYNNEI. The CDR3 has 18 residues. V was pared by 4 bases and J by 0 bases, with 10 bases of the junction left unmatched. The CDR3 loop is CASSAVGGRGTSYNEQFF. The CDR3 DNA is TGTGCCAGCAGTGCAGTGGGCGGGAGGGGCACCTCCTACAATGAGCAGTTCTTC.

The CDR3 sequence is CSARRGQGTHEQYF. Written as DNA, the CDR3 is TGCAGCGCCCGGAGGGGACAGGGTACTCACGAGCAGTACTTC. The chain uses TRBV29-1 and TRBJ2-7; 9 bases agree with TRBD1. The germline V gene encodes CDR1 SQVTM and CDR2 ANQGSEA. This CDR3 region has 14 residues. J lost 5 bases, V lost 7 bases, and 12 bases had no gene match.

Turning to this clone: Compared with germline, one end of the junction differs, possibly owing to a read error. The V and J genes are TRBV11-2 and TRBJ2-1; 9 bases fit TRBD2. Germline V gives CDR1 SGHAT, CDR2 FQNNGV. The CDR3 has 13 amino acids. The CDR3 DNA sequence: TGTGCCAGCAGCTTAGAGCTGGGACTAGCCACGATCTTC. It codes for CASSLELGLATIF.

This clone has a single count. The chain recombines TRBV5-1 with TRBJ1-4, with D unresolved. Germline loops: CDR1 SGHRS, CDR2 YFSETQ. V was clipped by 0 bases and J by 7 bases, with 16 bases between them. The CDR3 sequence is 16 residues long. The CDR3 loop reads CASSLAGGTYSEKLFF. CDR3 DNA sequence: TGCGCCAGCAGCTTGGCCGGTGGAACATATAGTGAAAAACTGTTTTTT.

This clone came up once. The chain carries TRBV10-3 and TRBJ1-1; TRBD1 matches 7 bases. In germline, CDR1 is ENHRY, CDR2 SYGVKD. This CDR3 comprises 14 residues. V was pared by 2 bases and J by 5 bases, with 5 bases of the junction left unmatched. CDR3 nucleotide sequence: TGTGCCATCAGTGAGGAAGTGACAGGGACTGAAGCTTTCTTT. It yields the protein CAISEEVTGTEAFF.

This chain connects TRBV6-1 to TRBJ1-2, with 9 bases fitting TRBD1. This CDR3 contains 14 residues. Losses at the gene ends were 6 bases for V and 4 bases for J; bases not matched to a gene: 6. Germline V gives CDR1 MNHNS, CDR2 SASEGT. The CDR3 DNA is TGTGCCAGCAGAGACAGGGGGTACCTCTATGGCTACACCTTC. This codes for CASRDRGYLYGYTF.

The CDR3 region has the DNA TGTGCCAGCAGCCCCTCGCGGTCCCTTTACGAGCAGTACTTC. It yields the protein CASSPSRSLYEQYF. This rearrangement joins TRBV7-2 to TRBJ2-7; D not certain. V lost 5 bases to trimming and J lost 4 bases, with 15 bases between them. Germline values: CDR1 SGHTA, CDR2 FQGNSA. The CDR3 has 14 amino acids.

The chain couples TRBV5-1 to TRBJ2-7; D possibly corresponds to TRBD1 (5 bases). V was cut by 0 bases and J by 2 bases, with 9 bases left in between. CDR3 length equals 14 residues. Germline V CDR1 and CDR2: SGHRS, YFSETQ. CDR3 in DNA: TGCGCCAGCAGCTTGGCCCCAGGGACCTACGAGCAGTACTTC. As protein: CASSLAPGTYEQYF. Combining the CDR3 with reference TRBV5-1 and TRBJ2-7 gives the whole variable domain KAGVTQTPRYLIKTRGQQVTLSCSPISGHRSVSWYQQTPGQGLQFLFEYFSETQRNKGNFPGRFSGRQFSNSRSEMNVSTLELGDSALYLCASSLAPGTYEQYFGPGTRLTVT.

The chain links TRBV10-3 to TRBJ1-5; no definite D call. The V end was cut by 1 base, the J end by 3 bases, with 10 bases between. The CDR3 totals 15 residues. The germline V gene encodes CDR1 ENHRY and CDR2 SYGVKD. CDR3 sequence: CAISELATVNQPQHF. The CDR3 DNA sequence: TGTGCCATCAGTGAGTTGGCGACGGTCAATCAGCCCCAGCATTTT.

This clone was seen a handful of times. The V gene is TRBV25-1, the J gene TRBJ1-1, with a weak D call TRBD1 (5 bases). The CDR3 is made up of 13 amino acids. Germline V gene lookup returns CDR1 MGHDK and CDR2 SYGVNS. DNA of the CDR3: TGTGCTAGTGCACGGGGGGGATACACTGAAGCTTTCTTT. It yields the protein CASARGGYTEAFF.

The chain carries TRBV9 and TRBJ2-3; TRBD1 might be the D (6 bases). Germline values: CDR1 SGDLS, CDR2 YYNGEE. The CDR3 length is 13 residues. Trimming removed 4 bases from V and 4 bases from J, with 10 bases in between. CDR3 protein: CASSPGVADTQYF. As DNA, the CDR3 is TGTGCCAGCAGCCCAGGGGTGGCAGATACGCAGTATTTT. The variable domain in full, completed from reference TRBV9 and TRBJ2-3, reads DSGVTQTPKHLITATGQRVTLRCSPRSGDLSVYWYQQSLDQGLQFLIQYYNGEERAKGNILERFSAQQFPDLHSELNLSSLELGDSALYFCASSPGVADTQYFGPGTRLTVL.

J is TRBJ2-1 and V is TRBV11-3, with 10 positions matching TRBD2. J was trimmed by 8 bases and V by 2 bases; bases with no gene match: 3. The CDR3 consists of 14 residues. Germline loops: CDR1 SGHNT, CDR2 YENEEA. The CDR3 is CASSLSSGSYEQFF. In nucleotides, the CDR3 is TGTGCCAGCAGCTTATCTAGCGGGAGCTATGAGCAGTTCTTC.

Only a few counts were recorded for this clone. The rearrangement joins TRBV5-1 to TRBJ1-1, with D perhaps TRBD1 (6 bases). Germline values: CDR1 SGHRS, CDR2 YFSETQ. This CDR3 has 12 amino acids. V was trimmed by 2 bases and J by 5 bases, leaving 7 bases between them. The CDR3: CASSFGQTEAFF. CDR3 in DNA: TGCGCCAGCAGCTTCGGACAGACTGAAGCTTTCTTT.

The chain joins TRBV7-2 to TRBJ2-2; TRBD2 aligns across 10 bases. The CDR3 runs to 16 residues. The V gene end was trimmed by 2 bases and the J gene end by 3 bases; junction bases not matched to a gene: 3. In germline, CDR1 is SGHTA, CDR2 FQGNSA. CDR3 DNA sequence: TGTGCCAGCAGCTTATTTGGGACTAGCGACACCGGGGAGCTGTTTTTT. This gives the protein CASSLFGTSDTGELFF.

The chain uses TRBV28 and TRBJ1-4; no reliable D call. CDR3 length: 15 amino acids. Trimming took off 6 bases at V and 0 bases at J, with 11 bases between the two ends. The germline V gene encodes CDR1 MDHEN and CDR2 SYDVKM. For the CDR3, the DNA is TGTGCCAGCAGGACCTCGGATGCAACTAATGAAAAACTGTTTTTT. Its translation: CASRTSDATNEKLFF.

In the case of this clone: It differs at one base from a far larger clone, so likely a read error. CDR3 protein: CASSVFGTETQYF. CDR3 nucleotide sequence: TGTGCCAGCAGCGTTTTCGGGACAGAGACCCAGTACTTC. This chain links TRBV6-5 with TRBJ2-5; the D gene could be TRBD1 or TRBD2 (5 bases each). The length of the CDR3 is 13 residues. V lost 6 bases to trimming and J lost 4 bases, with 12 bases between them. Germline-derived CDR1 and CDR2 are MNHEY and SVGAGI.

The rearrangement joins TRBV25-1 to TRBJ2-6, with 7 positions matching TRBD2. This CDR3 comprises 17 residues. V shed 3 bases, J shed 0 bases, and the junction held 5 bases outside the gene matches. Per germline, CDR1 MGHDK and CDR2 SYGVNS. The CDR3 reads CASSEGGFSSGANVLTF. The DNA for the CDR3 is TGTGCCAGCAGTGAGGGGGGGTTTAGCTCTGGGGCCAACGTCCTGACTTTC.

V usage is TRBV27 and J usage is TRBJ1-5; D ambiguous. This CDR3 region has 15 residues. Trimming left V 5 bases short and J 5 bases short, with 16 bases between. Germline V gene sequence: CDR1 MNHEY, CDR2 SMNVEV (reference sequence). Written as DNA, the CDR3 is TGTGCCAGCAGTCCAGAGTTCGGTGGGTATCAGCCCCAGCATTTT. It encodes CASSPEFGGYQPQHF.

The gene calls are TRBV18 and TRBJ2-5; no definite D call. Germline CDR1 KGHSH, CDR2 LQKENI. The CDR3 runs 15 residues. Trimming stripped 2 bases from V and 5 bases from J, with 15 bases between. Here the CDR3 DNA reads TGTGCCAGCTCACCAGTAGACCAGGCTATCGAGACCCAGTACTTC. Its translation: CASSPVDQAIETQYF.

This clone has a count of ten or more. The rearrangement joins TRBV7-2 to TRBJ2-1; 7 nucleotides match TRBD1. This CDR3 has 15 residues. The trim removed 6 bases at V and 3 bases at J, leaving 8 bases unmatched. Germline CDR1 and CDR2: SGHTA and FQGNSA. As DNA, the CDR3 is TGTGCCAGCAGACCTACCGGGACAGACTACAATGAGCAGTTCTTC. Translating gives CASRPTGTDYNEQFF.

V usage is TRBV7-6 and J usage is TRBJ2-1, with D perhaps being TRBD1 or TRBD2 (5 bases each). The CDR3 length is 17 residues. Trimming removed 5 bases from V and 2 bases from J, with 19 bases in between. CDR1 and CDR2 from the germline V gene are SGHVS and FNYEAQ. The CDR3 protein is CASSPYGAARTYNEQFF. In nucleotides, the CDR3 is TGTGCCAGCAGCCCCTACGGGGCAGCCAGAACCTACAATGAGCAGTTCTTC.